Sequencing of this TCR beta chain was carried out in a study of type 1 and type 2 diabetes patients. Across the study: Magnetic bead positive selection isolated CD4+ or CD8+ T cells from PBMCs. Sequencing for the whole study yielded 18,976,912 paired-end reads.

CDR1 is SGHTA, CDR2 FQGNSA, per germline. V lost 5 bases to trimming and J lost 3 bases, with 17 bases between them. The CDR3 length is 15 residues. No donor had another autoimmune disease or recent infection within four weeks. The PCR template was genomic DNA. The TCR beta CDR3 region was amplified using 30 forward and 13 reverse primers. TCRdb recomputed calls from the multiplex PCR reads with MiXCR, one row per CDR3 protein. Of approximately 260,000 distinct CDR3 sequences in the sample, roughly 44% were seen once. The genes are TRBV7-2 and TRBJ2-7; D uncertain. Sequencing was carried out using peripheral blood mononuclear cells (PBMCs). The TCR was taken from a man younger than 30 with type 2 diabetes. This CDR3 is CASSAHYSKHYEQYF. As DNA, the CDR3 is TGTGCCAGCAGCGCGCACTACTCCAAACACTACGAGCAGTACTTC.